Below, 9 T cell receptor beta chains from the same sample are listed, as sequenced in a study of cytomegalovirus exposure and HLA in healthy donors (dated by TCRdb to 2016 to 2017). The library was made by the immunoSEQ multiplex PCR assay. TCRdb carries this immuneACCESS record with in-frame sequences only. Its versions omit some clonotypes, under half of them owing to an unresolved V gene in the studies checked, with the rest unexplained. The sample data list some 240,000 clones, and approximately 87% of these were observed just once. 4.5% to 7% of the sample is in the top ten clones. Material for sequencing was PBMCs. These receptors were collected from a woman aged 18-35 years in good health and CMV-seronegative.

The genes are TRBV9 and TRBJ2-1; 8 nucleotides align to TRBD2. The CDR3 has 14 amino acids. Germline V lookup: CDR1 SGDLS, CDR2 YYNGEE. With 2 bases clipped from V and 9 bases from J, the junction kept 7 bases outside the gene matches. CDR3 in DNA: TGTGCCAGCAGCGTGTTAAGCGGGAGTGCTGAGCAGTTCTTC. It is translated as CASSVLSGSAEQFF. The full variable domain, completed using reference TRBV9 and TRBJ2-1, is DSGVTQTPKHLITATGQRVTLRCSPRSGDLSVYWYQQSLDQGLQFLIQYYNGEERAKGNILERFSAQQFPDLHSELNLSSLELGDSALYFCASSVLSGSAEQFFGPGTRLTVL.

The rearrangement joins TRBV13 to TRBJ2-7; 8 nucleotides line up with TRBD1. The CDR3 extends over 21 amino acids. Trimming took 4 bases from V and 0 from J; bases not matched to a gene: 23. Germline V gives CDR1 PRHDT, CDR2 FYEKMQ (reference sequence). The CDR3 DNA sequence: TGTGCCAGCAGCTCGGGGGACAGGCGGAGGTTTAACCAGTTGGGCTCCTACGAGCAGTACTTC. Residues: CASSSGDRRRFNQLGSYEQYF.

This sequence joins TRBV9 and TRBJ2-5; 9 nucleotides match TRBD2. V shed 4 bases and J 4 bases; nucleotides not matched to a gene: 8. Germline CDR1 SGDLS, CDR2 YYNGEE. The CDR3 has 15 amino acids. The CDR3 DNA reads as TGTGCCAGCAGCTCCTTGGGACTAGCAGGAGAGACCCAGTACTTC. Protein sequence: CASSSLGLAGETQYF.

This clone was detected once. The chain recombines TRBV11-2 with TRBJ1-2; D uncertain. Looked up from germline, CDR1 is SGHAT and CDR2 is FQNNGV. The V end lost 3 bases, the J end lost 4 bases, and 15 bases lay between the germline ends. This CDR3 region has 15 residues. CDR3 sequence reads: CASSFPDSGFYGYTF. In DNA form, the CDR3 reads TGTGCCAGCAGCTTTCCGGACTCCGGTTTCTATGGCTACACCTTC.

The chain has TRBV4-1 and TRBJ2-1; tentative D call: TRBD1 (6 bases). The germline V gene encodes CDR1 MGHRA and CDR2 YSYEKL. V was cut by 0 bases and J by 7 bases, with 16 bases left in between. The CDR3 is made up of 16 amino acids. The CDR3 coding sequence is TGCGCCAGCAGCCAAGATTTGGCAGGGGCTAGGAATGAGCAGTTCTTC. It yields the protein CASSQDLAGARNEQFF.

The chain employs TRBV5-1 and TRBJ2-6, with D possibly being TRBD1 (5 bases). The germline V and J ends were trimmed by 0 bases and 1 base, with 5 bases remaining between them. Germline V gene sequence: CDR1 SGHRS, CDR2 YFSETQ. The CDR3 has 15 residues. DNA of the CDR3: TGCGCCAGCAGCTTGGAGGGGTCTGGGGCCAACGTCCTGACTTTC. It translates to CASSLEGSGANVLTF. The full variable domain, in which reference TRBV5-1 and TRBJ2-6 provide the parts outside the CDR3, is KAGVTQTPRYLIKTRGQQVTLSCSPISGHRSVSWYQQTPGQGLQFLFEYFSETQRNKGNFPGRFSGRQFSNSRSEMNVSTLELGDSALYLCASSLEGSGANVLTFGAGSRLTVL.

This rearrangement joins TRBV5-1 to TRBJ2-3, with 7 bases aligning to TRBD2. CDR3 length: 15 amino acids. CDR1 and CDR2 (germline): SGHRS, YFSETQ. Trimming took 7 bases from V and 5 from J; bases not matched to a gene: 13. The CDR3 reads CASQSSGAGVDTQYF. CDR3 coding DNA: TGCGCCAGCCAGTCTAGCGGAGCAGGCGTAGATACGCAGTATTTT.

The chain links TRBV2 to TRBJ2-5; 9 positions match TRBD1. CDR3 length equals 15 residues. Trimming cost V 7 bases and J 0 bases; bases outside gene matches: 6. Germline V CDR1 and CDR2: SNHLY, FYNNEI. CDR3 region: CASTWTGEYQETQYF. In DNA, the CDR3 is TGTGCCAGCACCTGGACAGGGGAATACCAAGAGACCCAGTACTTC.

The chain combines TRBV7-2 with TRBJ2-1; D is undetermined. Trimming took 5 bases from V and 3 from J, leaving 8 bases between them. This CDR3 spans 13 amino acids. Germline values: CDR1 SGHTA, CDR2 FQGNSA. The CDR3 nucleotides are TGTGCCAGCAGCCCTCATGGCTACAATGAGCAGTTCTTC. It codes for CASSPHGYNEQFF.